These 8 T cell receptor beta chains share one sample of origin, sequenced in a study of shared clonotypes between healthy human individuals. Clones were read by immunoSEQ multiplex PCR, and TCRdb kept only the in-frame ones, dropping some. The sample yields hundreds of thousands of clones, 92% seen once. CD45RO-negative cells were positively selected for CCR7, leaving out terminally differentiated effector memory CD45RA+ cells. The specimen sequenced was naive CD8+ T cells sorted from blood. These receptors all stem from a man aged 30 to 45 in good health.

The V gene is TRBV28, the J gene TRBJ1-5; D is undetermined. The CDR3 contains 13 residues. Germline V gene lookup returns CDR1 MDHEN and CDR2 SYDVKM. Trimming took 1 base from V and 5 from J, leaving 6 bases between them. In DNA, the CDR3 is TGTGCCAGCAGTTTATTAGGGCATCAGCCCCAGCATTTT. As protein: CASSLLGHQPQHF.

The CDR3 DNA sequence: TGTGCCAGCAGCCTGACCTCTTACAATGAGCAGTTCTTC. The encoded protein is CASSLTSYNEQFF. The gene calls are TRBV2 and TRBJ2-1, with D unclear. The V gene's germline CDR1 is SNHLY and CDR2 FYNNEI. V was clipped by 6 bases and J by 4 bases, with 10 bases between them. This CDR3 has 13 residues.

The rearrangement links TRBV7-2 to TRBJ2-3, with D possibly being TRBD2 (5 bases). V was clipped by 5 bases and J by 2 bases, with 11 bases between them. CDR1 and CDR2 (germline): SGHTA, FQGNSA. The CDR3 loop spans 14 amino acids. CDR3 in DNA: TGTGCCAGCAGCCCAACTAGTACCACAGATACGCAGTATTTT. It is translated as CASSPTSTTDTQYF.

The rearrangement uses TRBV27 and TRBJ2-2; tentatively, D is TRBD2 (6 bases). This CDR3 is built from 16 residues. In germline, CDR1 is MNHEY, CDR2 SMNVEV (reference sequence). Between the trimmed V and J ends, which lost 7 bases and 5 bases, there was a span of 20 bases. The CDR3 DNA sequence: TGTGCCAGCACCCCTAAGCCCCTAGGGAGGACCGGGGAGCTGTTTTTT. Translation gives CASTPKPLGRTGELFF.

V is TRBV7-8 and J is TRBJ2-5, with D unclear. Germline CDR1 reads SGHVS; CDR2 reads FQNEAQ. The V and J ends lost 6 bases and 2 bases respectively, with 10 bases between them. The CDR3 extends over 13 amino acids. The CDR3 sequence: CASRYDLQETQYF. CDR3 DNA: TGTGCCAGCAGATACGACTTACAAGAGACCCAGTACTTC.

Only one count was recorded for this clone. Other DNA sequences from this sample encode an identical CDR3 as well. The rearrangement joins TRBV27 to TRBJ2-7; D is possibly TRBD2 (5 bases). The CDR3 has 14 residues. Trimming removed 5 bases from V and 0 bases from J, with 11 bases in between. From germline, CDR1 is MNHEY and CDR2 SMNVEV (reference sequence). The CDR3 spells CASSPGGSSYEQYF. The CDR3 DNA sequence: TGTGCCAGCAGTCCCGGAGGCTCCTCCTACGAGCAGTACTTC.

The gene calls are TRBV10-3 and TRBJ2-3, with 12 nucleotides matching TRBD2. Germline V lookup: CDR1 ENHRY, CDR2 SYGVKD. The ends lost 6 bases at V and 5 bases at J; junction bases unmatched: 3. The CDR3 is 14 residues long. The DNA for the CDR3 is TGTGCCATCAGGCCGGGACTAGCGGGAGATACGCAGTATTTT. Translating it yields CAIRPGLAGDTQYF.

This clone was seen just once. This chain connects TRBV27 to TRBJ2-7; D is tentatively TRBD1 or TRBD2 (5 bases each). The germline V gene encodes CDR1 MNHEY and CDR2 SMNVEV (reference sequence). There are 14 residues in the CDR3. Trimming took 5 bases from V and 0 from J, leaving 11 bases between them. CDR3 nucleotides: TGTGCCAGCAGTAAGGGGACGCCCTCCTACGAGCAGTACTTC. Translated, it gives CASSKGTPSYEQYF.